This is a list of T cell receptor beta chains from one sample in a study of T cell repertoires in ileal Crohn's disease. TCRdb's copy holds only in-frame clones and misses some; the assay was immunoSEQ multiplex PCR. The data hold roughly 14,000 clones, with about 82% observed a single time. The specimen was ileal tissue. These receptor sequences come from an adult with Crohn's disease. The CDR3 runs from the conserved cysteine through the conserved F or W. D genes are given only for firm matches. Size is omitted from some rows. Given values are once, few, many or a class for expanded clones.

few,.,TRBV5-6,TRBJ2-7,CASSFGLRAAEQYF,TGTGCCAGCAGCTTCGGGTTAAGAGCTGCAGAGCAGTACTTC
once,TRBD2,TRBV9,TRBJ2-1,CASSAKPGGSDNEQFF,TGTGCCAGCAGCGCGAAGCCCGGGGGGTCCGACAATGAGCAGTTCTTC
.,.,TRBV10-3,TRBJ1-4,CAIGHEADEKLFF,TGTGCCATCGGACATGAGGCGGATGAAAAACTGTTTTTT
.,.,TRBV5-1,TRBJ1-1,CASSLAGNTEAFF,TGCGCCAGCAGCTTGGCAGGGAACACTGAAGCTTTCTTT
.,.,TRBV21-1,TRBJ2-1,CASSTPGTRNFNEQFF,TGTGCCAGCAGCACACCCGGGACAAGAAATTTCAATGAGCAGTTCTTC
.,.,TRBV11-2,TRBJ2-3,CASSFQATQYF,TGTGCCAGCAGCTTCCAGGCTACGCAGTATTTT
.,TRBD2,TRBV5-6,TRBJ2-5,CASSLEGSGTHETQYF,TGTGCCAGCAGCTTGGAAGGGAGCGGGACCCACGAGACCCAGTACTTC
once,.,TRBV30,TRBJ1-3,CAWTETPGNTIYF,TGTGCCTGGACAGAGACTCCTGGAAACACCATATATTTT
few,TRBD2,TRBV9,TRBJ2-5,CASSVGVGGETQYF,TGTGCCAGCAGCGTAGGTGTGGGGGGGGAGACCCAGTACTTC
.,.,TRBV18,TRBJ1-1,CASSPSQGNTEAFF,TGTGCCAGCTCACCAAGTCAGGGGAACACTGAAGCTTTCTTT
once,TRBD1,TRBV5-1,TRBJ2-7,CASSTDDRGQQYF,TGCGCCAGCAGCACGGATGACAGGGGCCAGCAGTACTTC
.,TRBD2,TRBV10-3,TRBJ2-1,CAISEILADSYNEQFF,TGTGCCATCAGTGAGATTCTAGCGGACTCCTACAATGAGCAGTTCTTC
.,.,TRBV6-4,TRBJ2-1,CASSDQGGVGNEQFF,TGTGCCAGCAGTGACCAGGGGGGTGTGGGCAATGAGCAGTTCTTC
.,.,TRBV19,TRBJ1-4,CASSIGDRIGDEKLFF,TGTGCCAGTAGTATAGGCGACAGGATCGGGGATGAAAAACTGTTTTTT
few,.,TRBV4-1,TRBJ1-1,CASSPYTSRTETEAFF,TGCGCCAGCAGCCCTTATACCTCTAGGACTGAAACTGAAGCTTTCTTT
.,TRBD2,TRBV13,TRBJ2-5,CASSLGLAGGETQYF,TGTGCCAGCAGCTTGGGACTAGCGGGAGGGGAGACCCAGTACTTC
.,.,TRBV6-5,TRBJ2-3,CAAHGGQFTDTQYF,TGTGCCGCTCACGGGGGACAGTTCACAGATACGCAGTATTTT
few,TRBD2,TRBV9,TRBJ2-7,CASSAASGPFYEQYF,TGTGCCAGCAGCGCCGCTAGCGGACCCTTTTACGAGCAGTACTTC
.,.,TRBV7-6,TRBJ2-2,CASSLGGQRINTGELFF,TGTGCCAGCAGCTTAGGTGGCCAGCGGATAAACACCGGGGAGCTGTTTTTT
.,.,TRBV6-5,TRBJ1-1,CASSYSKSTTEAFF,TGTGCCAGCAGTTACTCAAAGAGTACCACTGAAGCTTTCTTT
.,.,TRBV9,TRBJ1-2,CASSVVGGVYGYTF,TGTGCCAGCAGCGTAGTCGGGGGGGTCTATGGCTACACCTTC
.,TRBD1,TRBV2,TRBJ2-7,CASSEQGESYEQYF,TGTGCCAGCAGTGAACAGGGGGAATCCTACGAGCAGTACTTC
.,.,TRBV5-1,TRBJ2-3,CASSLGGTRGTDTQYF,TGCGCCAGCAGCTTGGGGGGGACAAGGGGTACAGATACGCAGTATTTT
.,.,TRBV11-1,TRBJ1-2,CASSLNPRFNYGYTF,TGTGCCAGCAGCTTAAACCCCAGATTTAACTATGGCTACACCTTC
.,.,TRBV7-8,TRBJ1-1,CASSLFTNTEAFF,TGTGCCAGCAGCTTGTTCACAAACACTGAAGCTTTCTTT
.,.,TRBV7-2,TRBJ1-2,CASSLARGGRGYTF,TGTGCCAGCAGCTTAGCGCGGGGGGGGCGAGGCTACACCTTC
.,TRBD1,TRBV5-4,TRBJ2-7,CASSPPGQGALGYEQYF,TGTGCCAGCAGCCCACCGGGACAGGGGGCGTTAGGCTACGAGCAGTACTTC
.,.,TRBV5-6,TRBJ1-2,CASTPGGRYGYTF,TGTGCCAGCACCCCTGGGGGCAGATATGGCTACACCTTC
.,.,TRBV29-1,TRBJ2-5,CSVVKETQYF,TGCAGCGTTGTTAAAGAGACCCAGTACTTC
.,.,TRBV18,TRBJ1-5,CASSPGQNQPQHF,TGTGCCAGCTCACCAGGGCAGAATCAGCCCCAGCATTTT
.,TRBD1,TRBV6-5,TRBJ2-1,CASSRGQGRYNEQFF,TGTGCCAGCAGTAGAGGACAGGGGCGGTACAATGAGCAGTTCTTC
.,.,TRBV5-4,TRBJ2-7,CASSLGSTANYEQYF,TGTGCCAGCAGCCTGGGAAGCACCGCAAACTACGAGCAGTACTTC
.,.,TRBV6-5,TRBJ2-1,CASSYSLAGLGNEQFF,TGTGCCAGCAGTTACTCGCTGGCAGGGCTCGGGAATGAGCAGTTCTTC
once,.,TRBV15,TRBJ2-7,CATSMKPGHGKPYEQYF,TGTGCCACCAGCATGAAACCGGGACACGGGAAACCCTACGAGCAGTACTTC
.,TRBD1,TRBV5-6,TRBJ2-3,CASSRPGTGGRDTQYF,TGTGCCAGCAGCCGACCTGGGACAGGGGGAAGGGATACGCAGTATTTT